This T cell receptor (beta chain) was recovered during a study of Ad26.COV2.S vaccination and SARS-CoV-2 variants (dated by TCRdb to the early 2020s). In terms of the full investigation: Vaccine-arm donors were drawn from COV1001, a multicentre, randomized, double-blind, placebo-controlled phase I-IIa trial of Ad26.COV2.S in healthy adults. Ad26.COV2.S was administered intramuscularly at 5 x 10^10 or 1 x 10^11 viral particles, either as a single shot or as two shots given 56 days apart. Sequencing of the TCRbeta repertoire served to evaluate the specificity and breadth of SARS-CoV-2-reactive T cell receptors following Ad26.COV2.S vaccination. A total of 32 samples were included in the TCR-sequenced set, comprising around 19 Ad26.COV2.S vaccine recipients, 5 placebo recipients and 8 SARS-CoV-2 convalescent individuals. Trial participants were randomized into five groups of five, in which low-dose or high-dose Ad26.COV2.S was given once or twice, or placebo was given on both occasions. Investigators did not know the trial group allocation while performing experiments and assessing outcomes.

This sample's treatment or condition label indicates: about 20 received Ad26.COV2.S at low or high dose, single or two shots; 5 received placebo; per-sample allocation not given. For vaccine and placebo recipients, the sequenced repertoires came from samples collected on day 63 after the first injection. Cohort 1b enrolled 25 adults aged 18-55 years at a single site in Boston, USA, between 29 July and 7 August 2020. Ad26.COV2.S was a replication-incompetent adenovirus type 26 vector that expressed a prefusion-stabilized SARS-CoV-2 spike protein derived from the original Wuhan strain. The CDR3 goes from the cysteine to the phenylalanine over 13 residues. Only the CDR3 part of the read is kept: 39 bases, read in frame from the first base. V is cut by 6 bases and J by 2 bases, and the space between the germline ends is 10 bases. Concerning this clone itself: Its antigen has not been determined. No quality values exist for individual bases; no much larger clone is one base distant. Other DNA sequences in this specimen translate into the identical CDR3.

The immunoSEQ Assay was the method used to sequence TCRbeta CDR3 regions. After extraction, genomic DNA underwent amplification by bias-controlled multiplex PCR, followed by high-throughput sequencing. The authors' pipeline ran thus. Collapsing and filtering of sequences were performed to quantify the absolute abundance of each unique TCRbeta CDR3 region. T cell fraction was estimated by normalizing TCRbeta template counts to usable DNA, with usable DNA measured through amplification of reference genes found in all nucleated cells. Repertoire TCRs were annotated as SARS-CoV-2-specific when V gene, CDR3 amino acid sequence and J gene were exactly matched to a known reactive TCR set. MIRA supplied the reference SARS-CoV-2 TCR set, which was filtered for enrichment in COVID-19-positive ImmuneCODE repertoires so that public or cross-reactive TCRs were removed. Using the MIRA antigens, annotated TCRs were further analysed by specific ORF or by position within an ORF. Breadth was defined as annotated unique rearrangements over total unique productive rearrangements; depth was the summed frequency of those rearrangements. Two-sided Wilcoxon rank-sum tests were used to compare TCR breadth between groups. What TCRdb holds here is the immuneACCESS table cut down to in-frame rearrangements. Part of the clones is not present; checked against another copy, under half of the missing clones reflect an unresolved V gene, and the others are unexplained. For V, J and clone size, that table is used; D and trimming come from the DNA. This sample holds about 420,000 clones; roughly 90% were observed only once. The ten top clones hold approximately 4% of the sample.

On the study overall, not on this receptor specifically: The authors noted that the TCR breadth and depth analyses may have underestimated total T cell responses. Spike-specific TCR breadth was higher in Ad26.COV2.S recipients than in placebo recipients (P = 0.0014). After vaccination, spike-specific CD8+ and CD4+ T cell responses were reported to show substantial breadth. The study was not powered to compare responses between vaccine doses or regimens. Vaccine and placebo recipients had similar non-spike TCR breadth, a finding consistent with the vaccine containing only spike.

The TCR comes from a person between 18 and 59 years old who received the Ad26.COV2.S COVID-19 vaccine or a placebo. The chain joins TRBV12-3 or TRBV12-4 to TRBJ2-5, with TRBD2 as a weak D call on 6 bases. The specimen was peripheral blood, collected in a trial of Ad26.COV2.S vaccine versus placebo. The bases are TGTGCCAGCAGCCCGGGACTGCAAGAGACCCAGTACTTC. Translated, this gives CASSPGLQETQYF.